The rows below give T cell receptor beta chains drawn from one sample of a study of blood T cell repertoires in COVID-19. Method: immunoSEQ multiplex PCR; TCRdb's copy keeps in-frame clones and lacks some. The sample includes over 200,000 clones, under 90% of them seen just once. Sequencing was performed on PBMCs or T cells enriched from blood (not recorded which). Receptors originate from a woman aged 45-60 years with acute COVID-19. Each CDR3 is given with its conserved first and last residue. The D gene is left open where the match is weak. Size is stated for part of the rows, as once, few or many counts, or as a class when the clone is expanded.

d_gene: TRBD1
v_gene: TRBV6-5
abundance: few
j_gene: TRBJ2-7
CDR3aa: CASSYSSGGHTYEQYF
CDR3nt: TGTGCCAGCAGTTACTCATCAGGGGGACATACCTACGAGCAGTACTTC

d_gene: -
v_gene: TRBV5-5
abundance: -
j_gene: TRBJ1-5
CDR3aa: CASTPRGPGSNQPQHF
CDR3nt: TGTGCCAGCACCCCGCGGGGTCCGGGTAGCAATCAGCCCCAGCATTTT

d_gene: -
v_gene: TRBV28
abundance: -
j_gene: TRBJ1-5
CDR3aa: CASSFTGSGNQPQHF
CDR3nt: TGTGCCAGCAGTTTCACTGGGAGCGGCAATCAGCCCCAGCATTTT

d_gene: TRBD2
v_gene: TRBV7-2
abundance: -
j_gene: TRBJ2-7
CDR3aa: CASSLESSGSYEQYF
CDR3nt: TGTGCCAGCAGCTTAGAGAGTAGCGGGAGCTACGAGCAGTACTTC

d_gene: TRBD1
v_gene: TRBV10-3
abundance: -
j_gene: TRBJ1-6
CDR3aa: CAIRGGTGVNSPLHF
CDR3nt: TGTGCCATCAGGGGGGGGACAGGGGTAAATTCACCCCTCCACTTT

d_gene: -
v_gene: TRBV28
abundance: -
j_gene: TRBJ2-6
CDR3aa: CASSLRGSGANVLTF
CDR3nt: TGTGCCAGCAGTTTAAGGGGTTCTGGGGCCAACGTCCTGACTTTC

d_gene: -
v_gene: TRBV18
abundance: -
j_gene: TRBJ2-2
CDR3aa: CASSARGGDSYPGELFF
CDR3nt: TGTGCCAGCTCAGCCAGAGGGGGAGACAGTTACCCCGGGGAGCTGTTTTTT

d_gene: -
v_gene: TRBV7-9
abundance: -
j_gene: TRBJ1-5
CDR3aa: CASSLSTTGSQPQHF
CDR3nt: TGTGCCAGCAGCTTATCTACTACGGGAAGTCAGCCCCAGCATTTT

d_gene: -
v_gene: TRBV15
abundance: -
j_gene: TRBJ2-7
CDR3aa: CATALAGLYEQYF
CDR3nt: TGTGCCACCGCATTGGCGGGTCTCTACGAGCAGTACTTC

d_gene: TRBD1
v_gene: TRBV7-2
abundance: -
j_gene: TRBJ2-2
CDR3aa: CASSSRGQGSGELFF
CDR3nt: TGTGCCAGCAGCTCGAGGGGACAGGGGTCCGGGGAGCTGTTTTTT

d_gene: -
v_gene: TRBV18
abundance: once
j_gene: TRBJ1-3
CDR3aa: CASSPSQHSGNTIYF
CDR3nt: TGTGCCAGCTCACCTTCCCAACATTCTGGAAACACCATATATTTT

d_gene: -
v_gene: TRBV6-5
abundance: -
j_gene: TRBJ1-1
CDR3aa: CASRNAGITEAFF
CDR3nt: TGTGCCAGCAGAAACGCCGGGATAACTGAAGCTTTCTTT

d_gene: -
v_gene: TRBV30
abundance: -
j_gene: TRBJ1-6
CDR3aa: CAWRGTQTPLHF
CDR3nt: TGTGCCTGGAGGGGGACTCAGACCCCCCTCCACTTT

d_gene: -
v_gene: TRBV6-2/TRBV6-3
abundance: -
j_gene: TRBJ1-6
CDR3aa: CASSLQGKPLHF
CDR3nt: TGTGCCAGCAGTCTACAGGGAAAACCCCTCCACTTT

d_gene: -
v_gene: TRBV6-2/TRBV6-3
abundance: -
j_gene: TRBJ2-7
CDR3aa: CASSYSRSEGVRTYEQYF
CDR3nt: TGTGCCAGCAGTTACTCGAGGTCAGAGGGGGTTCGTACCTACGAGCAGTACTTC

d_gene: -
v_gene: TRBV4-1
abundance: -
j_gene: TRBJ1-5
CDR3aa: CASSQDPGINQPQHF
CDR3nt: TGCGCCAGCAGCCAAGATCCGGGGATCAATCAGCCCCAGCATTTT

d_gene: -
v_gene: TRBV12-3/TRBV12-4
abundance: once
j_gene: TRBJ1-1
CDR3aa: CASSPGETEAFF
CDR3nt: TGTGCCAGCAGCCCCGGGGAGACTGAAGCTTTCTTT

d_gene: -
v_gene: TRBV3-1/TRBV3-2
abundance: once
j_gene: TRBJ1-3
CDR3aa: CASSQLDALLSGNTIYF
CDR3nt: TGTGCCAGCAGCCAACTAGACGCCCTATTGAGTGGAAACACCATATATTTT

d_gene: TRBD2
v_gene: TRBV6-6
abundance: -
j_gene: TRBJ2-3
CDR3aa: CASRPSGVSTDTQYF
CDR3nt: TGTGCCAGCAGACCCAGCGGGGTTAGCACAGATACGCAGTATTTT

d_gene: TRBD1
v_gene: TRBV7-8
abundance: -
j_gene: TRBJ2-7
CDR3aa: CASSPGTGREQYF
CDR3nt: TGTGCCAGCAGCCCCGGGACAGGGAGGGAGCAGTACTTC

d_gene: -
v_gene: TRBV3-1/TRBV3-2
abundance: many
j_gene: TRBJ1-5
CDR3aa: CASSPGSNQPQHF
CDR3nt: TGTGCCAGCAGCCCCGGGAGCAATCAGCCCCAGCATTTT

d_gene: -
v_gene: TRBV27
abundance: -
j_gene: TRBJ1-5
CDR3aa: CASSFLGSSNRASNQPQHF
CDR3nt: TGTGCCAGCAGTTTTCTGGGATCCTCGAACAGGGCTAGCAATCAGCCCCAGCATTTT

d_gene: -
v_gene: TRBV7-2
abundance: -
j_gene: TRBJ2-1
CDR3aa: CASSPPGWDNEQFF
CDR3nt: TGTGCCAGCAGCCCGCCAGGGTGGGACAATGAGCAGTTCTTC

d_gene: -
v_gene: TRBV7-2
abundance: few
j_gene: TRBJ2-1
CDR3aa: CASSQFRQVSYNEQFF
CDR3nt: TGTGCCAGCAGCCAGTTTCGACAGGTCTCCTACAATGAGCAGTTCTTC

d_gene: TRBD1
v_gene: TRBV28
abundance: -
j_gene: TRBJ2-3
CDR3aa: CATTMGGGPGQDNTQYF
CDR3nt: TGTGCCACCACCATGGGTGGGGGACCGGGACAGGACAATACGCAGTATTTT

d_gene: TRBD1
v_gene: TRBV11-2
abundance: -
j_gene: TRBJ1-1
CDR3aa: CASSATGVPGTEAFF
CDR3nt: TGTGCCAGCAGCGCGACAGGGGTGCCTGGGACTGAAGCTTTCTTT

d_gene: TRBD2
v_gene: TRBV9
abundance: few
j_gene: TRBJ2-7
CDR3aa: CASSVDMGGPTYEQYF
CDR3nt: TGTGCCAGCAGCGTAGATATGGGAGGGCCGACCTACGAGCAGTACTTC

d_gene: TRBD1
v_gene: TRBV2
abundance: -
j_gene: TRBJ1-4
CDR3aa: CASSDRGAGEKLFF
CDR3nt: TGTGCCAGCAGTGACAGGGGGGCGGGTGAAAAACTGTTTTTT

d_gene: -
v_gene: TRBV16
abundance: -
j_gene: TRBJ1-5
CDR3aa: CASSQDGRAGNQPQHF
CDR3nt: TGTGCCAGCAGCCAAGATGGGCGGGCTGGCAATCAGCCCCAGCATTTT

d_gene: -
v_gene: TRBV6-5
abundance: -
j_gene: TRBJ2-1
CDR3aa: CASSRTDLNNEQFF
CDR3nt: TGTGCCAGCAGCCGGACAGATCTTAACAATGAGCAGTTCTTC

d_gene: TRBD1
v_gene: TRBV28
abundance: -
j_gene: TRBJ1-5
CDR3aa: CASSLAFGDRLNQPQHF
CDR3nt: TGTGCCAGCAGCCTGGCGTTCGGGGACAGACTCAATCAGCCCCAGCATTTT

d_gene: -
v_gene: TRBV19
abundance: few
j_gene: TRBJ1-2
CDR3aa: CASSGQKNYGYTF
CDR3nt: TGTGCCAGTAGTGGACAAAAAAACTATGGCTACACCTTC